The T cell receptor (beta chain) described here comes from a study of blood T cell repertoires in COVID-19. Authors' data handling: Reference gene primer amplification yielded estimated nucleated cell counts. The repertoire was sequenced with immunoSEQ multiplex PCR; TCRdb's copy has only in-frame clones and lacks some. The DNA was the basis for D and trimming; V, J and clone size are from that table. Of hundreds of thousands of clones in the sample, more than 75% are singletons; the top ten hold approximately 4.6%. Participants spanned ages about 18 to 95 years and resided in roughly 26 US areas. Each participant's cohort was designated according to participant-reported clinical history. J was trimmed by 10 bases and V by 4 bases; bases with no gene match: 10. The CDR3 covers 15 residues. The V gene's germline CDR1 is SGHRS and CDR2 YFSETQ.

This chain joins TRBV5-1 and TRBJ2-1; 11 nucleotides align to TRBD2. Specimen: PBMCs or T cells enriched from blood (not recorded which). The clonotype originates from a man aged 25-40 years with acute COVID-19. The CDR3 region has the DNA TGCGCCAGCAGCCCTCCGGGACTAGCGGCTAAGGAGCAGTTCTTC. Translated: CASSPPGLAAKEQFF.